A selection of T cell receptor beta chains follows, all from one sample in a study of tumor-infiltrating lymphocytes in primary liver carcinoma. One entry per CDR3 protein results from TCRdb running MiXCR on the multiplex PCR reads. The data contain 250,000 to 400,000 distinct CDR3 sequences, approximately 60% of them singletons. The sample was peripheral blood. The receptor source for this set is a man aged 35 to 55 with primary liver carcinoma and hepatitis B virus infection. The CDR3 runs from the conserved cysteine through the conserved F or W. A D gene is named only where the DNA matches it firmly. Not all rows give a size; the values are once, few, many and, for expanded clones, a class.

abundance	j_gene	d_gene	v_gene	CDR3aa
NA	TRBJ2-1	NA	TRBV5-1	CASNQRPAGAGEQFF
NA	TRBJ2-1	TRBD2	TRBV12-3/TRBV12-4	CAISPSGSYNEHFF
NA	TRBJ2-7	NA	TRBV30	CAWKVRGTFYEQYF
many	TRBJ2-7	NA	TRBV10-3	CAISGLNYEQYF
few	TRBJ1-5	TRBD1	TRBV6-6	CASRRTGVVKQPQHF
NA	TRBJ1-1	NA	TRBV5-4	CASSPTRGAAFF
NA	TRBJ2-6	NA	TRBV10-3	CVIRVEQGSGANVLTF
NA	TRBJ2-3	NA	TRBV6-1	CASRHTGTQYF
few	TRBJ1-2	NA	TRBV28	CASSPWGGARGYTF
NA	TRBJ2-7	TRBD1	TRBV11-2	CASSGTGMHEQYF
NA	TRBJ2-3	TRBD2	TRBV29-1	CSPRSGRPPTCSTDTQYF
NA	TRBJ1-6	NA	TRBV5-1	CASSLRGRNSPLHF
NA	TRBJ2-7	NA	TRBV5-1	CASSLQSSYEQYF
many	TRBJ1-1	NA	TRBV12-3/TRBV12-4	CASSPLGTGNTEAFF
NA	TRBJ1-5	NA	TRBV6-6	CASRWDSNQPQHF
NA	TRBJ2-1	TRBD2	TRBV7-9	CASSLGGSGIGNEQFF
NA	TRBJ1-6	TRBD1	TRBV29-1	CSARDRNSSPLNF
NA	TRBJ2-1	TRBD2	TRBV12-3/TRBV12-4	CASSLSPGGLVEQFF
many	TRBJ2-7	NA	TRBV4-2	CASSQVTGEQYF
NA	TRBJ2-1	NA	TRBV4-3	CTSSLNTATGHEQFF
few	TRBJ2-3	NA	TRBV4-1	CASSQEGPAPDTQYF
many	TRBJ1-2	NA	TRBV29-1	CSAEAGRGYTF
NA	TRBJ2-1	NA	TRBV5-1	CASSSSQRENSEQFF
NA	TRBJ2-2	TRBD2	TRBV5-1	CSSTTKLAENAGELFF
NA	TRBJ1-1	NA	TRBV5-1	CASSFQGSITEAFF
NA	TRBJ2-1	NA	TRBV6-6	CTSIYPGDGYNEQFF
NA	TRBJ2-1	TRBD2	TRBV5-5	CVSSPGTRGLAGFF
NA	TRBJ1-4	TRBD1	TRBV29-1	CSVGTGGATNEKLFF
NA	TRBJ1-3	NA	TRBV11-1	CPSTLWRTGNSIYF